This TCR beta chain is from a study of blood T cell repertoires in COVID-19. Study-level information: Material from acute and convalescent COVID-19 was sourced from the United States, Italy and Spain. PBMCs, B-cell-depleted T cells, or T cells were the source of the cDNA or gDNA that made up the material.

Study processing details: By means of reference gene primer amplification, nucleated cell counts were estimated. TCRdb's copy holds only in-frame clones and misses some; the assay was immunoSEQ multiplex PCR. That table is the source of V, J and clone size, and D and trimming were worked out from the DNA. Among 290,000 or so clones listed, around 87% were seen once. Sequencing was performed on peripheral blood. The receptor was derived from a man between 18 and 35 years old with active or convalescent COVID-19.

The CDR3 is CASSPLNPGSDQPQHF. CDR3 sequence (DNA): TGTGCCAGCAGCCCCCTCAATCCGGGTAGTGATCAGCCCCAGCATTTT. The genes are TRBV7-8 and TRBJ1-5; D remains ambiguous. V was trimmed by 5 bases and J by 5 bases, leaving 19 bases between them. This CDR3 has 16 residues. Germline V gives CDR1 SGHVS, CDR2 FQNEAQ.